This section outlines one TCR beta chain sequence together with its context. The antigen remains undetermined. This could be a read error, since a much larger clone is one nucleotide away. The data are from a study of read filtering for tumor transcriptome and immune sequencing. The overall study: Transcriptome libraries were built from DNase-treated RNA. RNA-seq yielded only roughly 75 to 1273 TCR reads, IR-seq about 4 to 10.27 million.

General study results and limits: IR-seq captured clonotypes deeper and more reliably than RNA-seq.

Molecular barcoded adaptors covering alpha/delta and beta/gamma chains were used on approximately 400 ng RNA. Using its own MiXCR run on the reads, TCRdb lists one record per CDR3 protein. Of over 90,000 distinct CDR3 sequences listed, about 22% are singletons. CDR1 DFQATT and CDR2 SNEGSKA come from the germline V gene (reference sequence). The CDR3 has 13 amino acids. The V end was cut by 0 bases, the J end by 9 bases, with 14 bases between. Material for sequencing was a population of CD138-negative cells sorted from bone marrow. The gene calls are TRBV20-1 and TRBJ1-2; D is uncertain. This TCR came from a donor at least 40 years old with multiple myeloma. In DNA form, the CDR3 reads TGCAGTGCTAGAGATAGGCTGGATCCTAGCTACACCTTC. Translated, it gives CSARDRLDPSYTF.